One and the same sample provided the 8 T cell receptor beta chains below, sequenced in a study of spatial heterogeneity in lung cancer. MiXCR was run by TCRdb on the 5' RACE reads, yielding one entry per CDR3 protein. Of about 52,000 distinct CDR3 sequences listed, around 7.7% are singletons. Time point indicated: blood at routine non-recurrence follow-up after resection. Sequencing covered unsorted whole RNA taken from tumor, nontumor lung or frozen PBMC. The sequences come from PBMCs, collected at follow-up. The receptor source for this set is a female donor with early-stage non-small cell lung cancer.

At least ten counts were recorded for this clonotype. The chain uses TRBV7-9 and TRBJ1-6; a weak D match, TRBD1 (6 bases). The CDR3 loop spans 14 amino acids. The germline V gene has CDR1 SEHNR and CDR2 FQNEAQ (reference sequence). The germline V and J ends were trimmed by 1 base and 10 bases, with 11 bases remaining between them. CDR3 protein: CASSLVTGASPLHF. In nucleotides, the CDR3 is TGTGCCAGCAGCTTAGTGACAGGAGCCTCACCCCTCCACTTT.

This clonotype was seen many times. This sequence joins TRBV2 and TRBJ1-1; D is undetermined. The CDR3 loop spans 13 amino acids. Looked up from germline, CDR1 is SNHLY and CDR2 is FYNNEI. V lost 9 bases and J lost 4, with 15 bases in between. CDR3 loop: CASRSGSGTEAFF. The CDR3 DNA is TGTGCCAGTCGTAGTGGGTCGGGCACTGAAGCTTTCTTT.

The chain employs TRBV4-1 and TRBJ2-3; 8 nucleotides line up with TRBD2. V dropped 0 bases and J dropped 4; count of bases not matched to a gene: 3. The CDR3 consists of 15 residues. Germline V lookup: CDR1 MGHRA, CDR2 YSYEKL. CDR3 in amino acids: CASSQDPGGADTQYF. The CDR3 bases are TGCGCCAGCAGCCAAGATCCGGGGGGGGCAGATACGCAGTATTTT.

The sample holds a few counts of this clonotype. J is TRBJ2-2 and V is TRBV5-1; D remains unclear. CDR3 length equals 15 residues. Germline CDR1 reads SGHRS; CDR2 reads YFSETQ. The V end was cut by 4 bases, the J end by 0 bases, with 10 bases between. CDR3 in amino acids: CASSPLGTNTGELFF. The CDR3 DNA sequence: TGCGCCAGCAGCCCCTTGGGGACGAACACCGGGGAGCTGTTTTTT. The entire variable domain, with the rest obtained from reference TRBV5-1 and TRBJ2-2, is as follows: KAGVTQTPRYLIKTRGQQVTLSCSPISGHRSVSWYQQTPGQGLQFLFEYFSETQRNKGNFPGRFSGRQFSNSRSEMNVSTLELGDSALYLCASSPLGTNTGELFFGEGSRLTVL.

This clonotype was picked up many times. The chain couples TRBV29-1 to TRBJ1-1, with 8 bases aligning to TRBD1. The CDR3 spans 13 residues. The ends lost 2 bases at V and 4 bases at J; junction bases unmatched: 3. Per the germline V gene, CDR1 is SQVTM and CDR2 is ANQGSEA. For the CDR3, the DNA is TGCAGCGTTGAACGGGACAGGACCACTGAAGCTTTCTTT. Protein sequence: CSVERDRTTEAFF.

This clonotype was observed at least ten times. This chain connects TRBV10-3 to TRBJ2-7, with 9 bases aligning to TRBD1. The CDR3 extends over 14 amino acids. Germline trimming cut 6 bases from V and 2 bases from J; bases unmatched to any gene: 5. Per germline, CDR1 ENHRY and CDR2 SYGVKD. CDR3 protein: CAISGQGFTYEQYF. The CDR3 coding sequence is TGTGCCATCAGCGGACAGGGGTTCACCTACGAGCAGTACTTC.

This clonotype has ten or more counts. The J gene is TRBJ2-1, the V gene TRBV7-2; 11 bases match TRBD1. Germline trimming cut 3 bases from V and 4 bases from J; bases unmatched to any gene: 5. Germline V lookup: CDR1 SGHTA, CDR2 FQGNSA. The CDR3 spans 16 residues. The CDR3 bases are TGTGCCAGCAGCTTTTCCGGGACAGGGGGATACAATGAGCAGTTCTTC. It encodes CASSFSGTGGYNEQFF. Full variable domain (outside the CDR3, taken from reference TRBV7-2 and TRBJ2-1): GAGVSQSPSNKVTEKGKDVELRCDPISGHTALYWYRQSLGQGLEFLIYFQGNSAPDKSGLPSDRFSAERTGGSVSTLTIQRTQQEDSAVYLCASSFSGTGGYNEQFFGPGTRLTVL.

The chain combines TRBV20-1 with TRBJ2-7; TRBD1 aligns across 7 bases. This CDR3 is built from 13 residues. In germline, CDR1 is DFQATT, CDR2 SNEGSKA (reference sequence). J gave up 5 bases and V 5 bases, and 9 bases lay outside the gene matches. This CDR3 is CSAHRQGFNEQYF. DNA for the CDR3: TGCAGTGCTCATCGACAGGGTTTCAACGAGCAGTACTTC.